These 26 T cell receptor beta chains were all obtained from the same sample, sequenced in a study of PD-L1 blockade in urothelial cancer. Sequencing used immunoSEQ multiplex PCR; TCRdb keeps in-frame clones, though not all of them. The top ten hold 8% to 9% of the sample, which has 35,000 to 45,000 clones, roughly a third seen once. The material was tumor tissue, obtained before atezolizumab (anti-PD-L1) treatment. The receptor set was obtained from a man aged 55-75 years with urothelial cancer.

This clone showed up just once. The chain uses TRBV19 and TRBJ1-2, with D possibly TRBD1 on 6 matching bases. Deletions cut 8 bases from V and 3 bases from J, with 16 bases between. This CDR3 is built from 14 residues. The germline CDR1 and CDR2 sequences are LNHDA and SQIVND (reference sequence). CDR3 in amino acids: CASQQGSTDYGYTF. For the CDR3, the DNA is TGTGCCAGTCAACAGGGCTCGACCGACTATGGCTACACCTTC.

The V gene is TRBV30, the J gene TRBJ1-2, with 8 positions matching TRBD1. Germline trimming cut 0 bases from V and 7 bases from J; bases unmatched to any gene: 10. Germline CDR1 GTSNPN, CDR2 SVGIG (reference sequence). The length of the CDR3 is 15 residues. The CDR3 coding sequence is TGTGCCTGGAGTGTACCGGCAGGGGGCTCTTCTGGCTACACCTTC. Encoded protein: CAWSVPAGGSSGYTF.

With regard to this clone: At one end, the junction sequence differs from germline, possibly due to a read error. Here the CDR3 reads CASSLEGQGMGSPLHF. Here the CDR3 DNA reads TGTGCCAGCAGCCTAGAGGGACAGGGGATGGGTTCACCCCTCCACTTT. V gene TRBV11-3 combines with J gene TRBJ1-6; 10 nucleotides align to TRBD1. CDR3 length equals 16 residues. Looked up from germline, CDR1 is SGHNT and CDR2 is YENEEA. Complete variable domain (other parts from reference TRBV11-3 and TRBJ1-6): EAGVVQSPRYKIIEKKQPVAFWCNPISGHNTLYWYLQNLGQGPELLIRYENEEAVDDSQLPKDRFSAERLKGVDSTLKIQPAELGDSAVYLCASSLEGQGMGSPLHFGNGTRLTVT.

This clone has just a few counts. In DNA, the CDR3 is TGTGCCAGCAGCCTAAATCAGGGGGAACAGTTTTTT. This encodes CASSLNQGEQFF. The chain couples TRBV9 to TRBJ1-4, with 7 bases identical to TRBD1. The CDR3 totals 12 residues. Looked up from germline, CDR1 is SGDLS and CDR2 is YYNGEE. V shed 4 bases and J 16 bases; nucleotides not matched to a gene: 10.

V and J are TRBV5-1 and TRBJ2-4, with D unclear. The CDR3 totals 17 residues. CDR1 and CDR2 (germline): SGHRS, YFSETQ. Trimming left V 3 bases short and J 6 bases short, with 22 bases between. This CDR3 is CASSSDIFPGSPNIQYF. The CDR3 region has the DNA TGCGCCAGCAGCTCGGATATCTTTCCAGGATCCCCAAACATTCAGTACTTC.

Only a few counts were recorded for this clone. This rearrangement joins TRBV11-3 to TRBJ2-1; D tentatively reads TRBD1 or TRBD2 (6 bases each). This CDR3 region has 15 residues. V lost 3 bases and J lost 5, with 14 bases in between. The germline gives CDR1 SGHNT, CDR2 YENEEA. CDR3 sequence reads: CASSFGGHLNNEQFF. In nucleotides, the CDR3 is TGTGCCAGCAGCTTCGGGGGACACCTCAACAATGAGCAGTTCTTC.

In regard to this clone: The junction does not match germline at one end; this may be a read error. The chain employs TRBV6-8 and TRBJ2-5, with 10 bases lining up with TRBD2. The germline V gene has CDR1 MNHGY and CDR2 SAAAGT. This CDR3 spans 16 amino acids. CDR3 amino acids: CAISTATSGRQETQYF. The CDR3 DNA follows: TGTGCCATCAGTACTGCGACTAGCGGGCGACAAGAGACCCAGTACTTC.

The chain has TRBV5-1 and TRBJ2-7, with a tentative D call TRBD1 (6 bases). The CDR3 totals 14 residues. Germline assignment: CDR1 SGHRS and CDR2 YFSETQ. Trimming took 2 bases from V and 1 from J, leaving 10 bases between them. CDR3 in amino acids: CASSFRQDSYEQYF. The CDR3 region has the DNA TGCGCCAGCAGCTTTCGACAGGATTCCTACGAGCAGTACTTC.

J is TRBJ1-5 and V is TRBV28; no clear D gene. This CDR3 comprises 13 residues. Trimming took off 3 bases at V and 7 bases at J, with 10 bases between the two ends. CDR1 and CDR2 from the germline V gene are MDHEN and SYDVKM. CDR3 sequence: CASSLKTGQPQHF. CDR3 DNA sequence: TGTGCCAGCAGTTTGAAGACCGGGCAGCCCCAGCATTTT.

V usage is TRBV30 and J usage is TRBJ2-3; 7 positions match TRBD2. CDR1 GTSNPN and CDR2 SVGIG come from the germline V gene (reference sequence). The CDR3 length is 14 residues. Unmatched junction bases numbered 9, after V lost 3 bases and J lost 6 bases. CDR3: CAWRWLAVSDTQYF. The CDR3 DNA is TGTGCCTGGAGATGGCTAGCGGTGTCGGATACGCAGTATTTT.

This clone came up once. At one of its ends the junction is not consistent with the germline gene, which may arise from a read error. The chain recombines TRBV19 with TRBJ2-7; D may be TRBD1 or TRBD2 (5 bases each). This CDR3 has 13 residues. Germline V CDR1 and CDR2: LNHDA, SQIVND (reference sequence). For the CDR3, the DNA is TGTGCCAGTAGTATGGGGGTGTCCTACGTGCAGTACTTC. Amino acids: CASSMGVSYVQYF.

The chain couples TRBV10-1 to TRBJ1-6; 8 bases agree with TRBD1. The CDR3 covers 16 residues. The germline CDR1 and CDR2 sequences are WNHNN and SYGVQD (reference sequence). The V segment lost 6 bases and the J segment 6 bases; nucleotides outside the gene matches: 10. The CDR3 region is CASRDRGFRGNSPLHF. CDR3 coding DNA: TGCGCCAGCAGAGACAGGGGCTTCAGGGGTAATTCACCCCTCCACTTT.

V usage is TRBV19 and J usage is TRBJ1-5; D is ambiguous. V was shortened by 1 base and J by 5 bases, with 9 bases between the two germline ends. The CDR3 length is 14 residues. Germline V gene sequence: CDR1 LNHDA, CDR2 SQIVND (reference sequence). CDR3: CASSIGGLDQPQHF. CDR3 in DNA: TGTGCCAGTAGTATAGGTGGCCTGGATCAGCCCCAGCATTTT.

This clone was seen only a few times. V is TRBV4-1 and J is TRBJ2-3, with a tentative D call TRBD2 (7 bases). V was cut by 0 bases and J by 2 bases, with 15 bases left in between. Germline V gives CDR1 MGHRA, CDR2 YSYEKL. The CDR3 is made up of 17 amino acids. CDR3 residues: CASSQDGGGAATDTQYF. In nucleotides, the CDR3 is TGCGCCAGCAGCCAAGATGGTGGGGGGGCCGCCACAGATACGCAGTATTTT.

This clone was counted ten times or more. The rearrangement uses TRBV6-7 and TRBJ1-2, with a tentative D call TRBD1 (5 bases). TRBV6-7 is an ORF; its function is uncertain. The CDR3 is 11 residues long. The V end was cut by 7 bases, the J end by 12 bases, with 15 bases between. The CDR3 is CASKGEGLDTF. CDR3 bases: TGTGCCAGCAAAGGAGAGGGGCTGGACACCTTC.

The V call is TRBV10-2, the J call TRBJ1-1, with 9 bases matching TRBD1. V shed 4 bases and J 1 base; nucleotides not matched to a gene: 4. CDR1 is WSHSY and CDR2 is SAAADI in the germline V gene. The CDR3 runs 15 residues. CDR3 in DNA: TGCGCCAGCAGTGTCGGGACAGGGCGGAACACTGAAGCTTTCTTT. Translated, it gives CASSVGTGRNTEAFF.

This sequence joins TRBV6-8 and TRBJ2-3, with a possible D match to TRBD1 (6 bases). This CDR3 is 15 amino acids long. Trimming removed 6 bases at V and 1 base at J, with 14 bases between. Germline V CDR1 and CDR2: MNHGY, SAAAGT. CDR3 nucleotides: TGTGCCAGCAGCCGCAGACAGGATGGCACAGATACGCAGTATTTT. Residues: CASSRRQDGTDTQYF.

This clone appeared a few times. The V gene is TRBV6-8, the J gene TRBJ2-3; 9 bases line up with TRBD2. CDR1 is MNHGY and CDR2 is SAAAGT in the germline V gene. Trimming removed 5 bases from V and 7 bases from J; junction bases left unmatched: 13. The CDR3 contains 16 residues. Here the CDR3 DNA reads TGTGCCAGCAGTGCGACTAGCGGAGGGGGCATGCATACGCAGTATTTT. It is translated as CASSATSGGGMHTQYF.

The chain carries TRBV5-1 and TRBJ2-1; D is perhaps TRBD2 (5 bases). V was shortened by 4 bases and J by 7 bases, with 18 bases between the two germline ends. The CDR3 is made up of 15 amino acids. Germline CDR1 and CDR2: SGHRS and YFSETQ. The CDR3 bases are TGCGCCAGCAGCCCCACGACCGGGTCGGGGAATGAGCAGTTCTTC. This encodes CASSPTTGSGNEQFF.

The rearrangement links TRBV5-1 to TRBJ1-4; 7 positions agree with TRBD1. The ends lost 5 bases at V and 3 bases at J; junction bases unmatched: 10. The CDR3 is 16 residues long. Germline CDR1 reads SGHRS; CDR2 reads YFSETQ. CDR3 bases: TGCGCCAGCAGGGCCCGGGGGACAGCCCCTAATGAAAAACTGTTTTTT. Its translation: CASRARGTAPNEKLFF.

The rearrangement uses TRBV5-1 and TRBJ1-3; perhaps TRBD1 as D (5 bases). The ends were cut back, 0 bases at V and 0 bases at J, with 7 bases in the middle. Germline values: CDR1 SGHRS, CDR2 YFSETQ. The CDR3 extends over 15 amino acids. CDR3 DNA sequence: TGCGCCAGCAGCTTGGTAGGGGACTCTGGAAACACCATATATTTT. Its translation is CASSLVGDSGNTIYF.

CDR3 region: CASSEPAGTLYEQYF. DNA for the CDR3: TGTGCCAGCAGTGAACCGGCAGGGACCCTCTACGAGCAGTACTTC. The chain recombines TRBV6-7 with TRBJ2-7; D may match TRBD1 or TRBD2 (5 bases each). TRBV6-7 is recorded as an ORF, its role being uncertain. The CDR3 is made up of 15 amino acids. Trimming took 5 bases from V and 3 from J, leaving 17 bases between them.

The chain combines TRBV28 with TRBJ2-7; no clear D. Trimming took off 3 bases at V and 4 bases at J, with 7 bases between the two ends. CDR1 and CDR2 from the germline V gene are MDHEN and SYDVKM. The CDR3 runs 12 residues. CDR3 coding DNA: TGTGCCAGCAGTTTTTACGGGTACGAGCAGTACTTC. Protein sequence: CASSFYGYEQYF. Using reference TRBV28 and TRBJ2-7 for the parts outside the CDR3, the full variable domain is DVKVTQSSRYLVKRTGEKVFLECVQDMDHENMFWYRQDPGLGLRLIYFSYDVKMKEKGDIPEGYSVSREKKERFSLILESASTNQTSMYLCASSFYGYEQYFGPGTRLTVT.

The table lists this clone with a count of one. The V call is TRBV5-1, the J call TRBJ1-1; possible D gene TRBD1, 5 bases. The V and J ends lost 8 bases and 1 base respectively, with 15 bases between them. The CDR3 has 14 amino acids. The germline V gene has CDR1 SGHRS and CDR2 YFSETQ. CDR3: CASARGAGNTEAFF. DNA of the CDR3: TGCGCCAGTGCGAGGGGTGCGGGGAACACTGAAGCTTTCTTT.

V and J are TRBV5-1 and TRBJ2-3; 7 nucleotides match TRBD1. The CDR3 spans 14 residues. J lost 4 bases, V lost 2 bases, and 4 bases had no gene match. From germline, CDR1 is SGHRS and CDR2 YFSETQ. The CDR3 bases are TGCGCCAGCAGCTTAACAACAGGGGCAGATACGCAGTATTTT. Encoded protein: CASSLTTGADTQYF.

A single count supports this clone. The chain is built from TRBV9 and TRBJ2-7, with TRBD1 matching over 8 bases. Germline CDR1 reads SGDLS; CDR2 reads YYNGEE. This CDR3 spans 13 amino acids. The J segment lost 3 bases and the V segment lost 5 bases, leaving 4 bases of the junction unmatched. The CDR3: CASSSGQGYEQYF. CDR3 in DNA: TGTGCCAGCAGTTCAGGACAGGGCTACGAGCAGTACTTC. Variable domain in full (rest from reference TRBV9 and TRBJ2-7): DSGVTQTPKHLITATGQRVTLRCSPRSGDLSVYWYQQSLDQGLQFLIQYYNGEERAKGNILERFSAQQFPDLHSELNLSSLELGDSALYFCASSSGQGYEQYFGPGTRLTVT.